The 9 T cell receptor beta chains reported below all come from one sample, sequenced in a study of T-cell reconstitution after alpha-beta-depleted transplantation in children. TCRbeta library construction was performed incorporating unique molecular identifiers. TCRdb itself ran the PCR reads through MiXCR, one entry per CDR3 protein. This table has 780,000 or so distinct CDR3 sequences, roughly 15% appearing once. Sample: PBMCs, mostly from graft donor cells, taken 360 days after TCRalphabeta/CD19-depleted stem cell transplant. Every receptor here comes from a male patient younger than 18 who had a stem cell transplant for acute lymphoblastic leukemia, so the T cells may come from the graft donor.

V usage is TRBV6-5 and J usage is TRBJ2-1, with 7 bases that match TRBD2. V dropped 1 base and J dropped 2; count of bases not matched to a gene: 5. Germline V gene sequence: CDR1 MNHEY, CDR2 SVGAGI. The CDR3 is made up of 16 amino acids. The CDR3 is CASSYFREGPYNEQFF. The CDR3 nucleotides are TGTGCCAGCAGTTACTTTAGGGAGGGCCCCTACAATGAGCAGTTCTTC.

This clonotype was seen ten or more times. The chain carries TRBV20-1 and TRBJ1-1; D ambiguous. Trimming left V 3 bases short and J 0 bases short, with 8 bases between. The CDR3 contains 13 residues. Germline lookup yields CDR1 DFQATT and CDR2 SNEGSKA (reference sequence). CDR3 residues: CSARGSMNTEAFF. In nucleotides, the CDR3 is TGCAGTGCTAGGGGCAGCATGAACACTGAAGCTTTCTTT.

This clonotype was counted ten times or more. The gene calls are TRBV20-1 and TRBJ1-1, with a tentative D call TRBD1 (5 bases). Trimming took 6 bases from V and 1 from J, leaving 6 bases between them. This CDR3 spans 11 amino acids. Germline loops: CDR1 DFQATT, CDR2 SNEGSKA (reference sequence). The DNA of the CDR3 is TGCAGTGCCCAGGGGAACACTGAAGCTTTCTTT. Protein product: CSAQGNTEAFF.

This clonotype appeared many times. The chain couples TRBV12-3 or TRBV12-4 to TRBJ2-3; D unclear. The CDR3 covers 15 residues. V gave up 2 bases and J gave up 0 bases, with 9 bases separating them. CDR3 region: CASSLKVWSTDTQYF. Written as DNA, the CDR3 is TGTGCCAGCAGTTTAAAAGTCTGGAGCACAGATACGCAGTATTTT.

CDR3 DNA sequence: TGTGCCACCAGTGTTGGGGGGACCAAGGGAGATACGCAGTATTTT. The encoded protein is CATSVGGTKGDTQYF. The rearrangement links TRBV24-1 to TRBJ2-3, with D possibly TRBD2 on 6 matching bases. Trimming took 5 bases from V and 5 from J, leaving 16 bases between them. The CDR3 has 15 residues. Germline lookup yields CDR1 KGHDR and CDR2 SFDVKD.

This clonotype was found many times. The rearrangement uses TRBV5-1 and TRBJ2-2; D is unclear. Germline V lookup: CDR1 SGHRS, CDR2 YFSETQ. V lost 2 bases and J lost 6, with 5 bases in between. This CDR3 spans 12 amino acids. The CDR3 is CASSLRPGELFF. CDR3 DNA sequence: TGCGCCAGCAGCTTAAGACCCGGGGAGCTGTTTTTT.

This clonotype has a handful of counts. J is TRBJ2-7 and V is TRBV20-1, with 10 bases identical to TRBD2. This CDR3 has 15 amino acids. Germline V lookup: CDR1 DFQATT, CDR2 SNEGSKA (reference sequence). With V trimmed by 0 bases and J by 2 bases, 4 bases remained unmatched. The CDR3 DNA sequence: TGCAGTGCTAGAGATCTCGGGACTAGCGCCTACGAGCAGTACTTC. As protein: CSARDLGTSAYEQYF.

This clonotype was detected a few times. The chain combines TRBV4-2 with TRBJ2-5, with 11 bases identical to TRBD2. V lost 3 bases, J lost 4 bases, and 7 bases stayed unmatched. Looked up from germline, CDR1 is LGHNA and CDR2 is YNFKEQ. The CDR3 has 16 amino acids. The DNA for the CDR3 is TGTGCCAGCAGCCACCTACTAGCGGGAGAGCGAGAGACCCAGTACTTC. Protein: CASSHLLAGERETQYF.

This rearrangement joins TRBV18 to TRBJ2-5; TRBD1 matches 9 bases. This CDR3 comprises 15 residues. Unmatched junction bases numbered 6, after V lost 2 bases and J lost 5 bases. Germline CDR1 reads KGHSH; CDR2 reads LQKENI. CDR3 sequence reads: CASSPYRTGEETQYF. DNA for the CDR3: TGTGCCAGCTCACCATACAGGACAGGGGAGGAGACCCAGTACTTC.